The 13 T cell receptor beta chains below all came from one sample that was sequenced in a study of blood T cell repertoires in COVID-19. Here immunoSEQ multiplex PCR was the method, and the copy in TCRdb shows in-frame clones only, minus some. This table holds about 200,000 clones, about 88% found once. Sequencing used peripheral blood. The source is a man aged 55 to 70 with acute or convalescent COVID-19.

The chain uses TRBV5-6 and TRBJ2-5, with 11 bases that match TRBD2. V was clipped by 2 bases and J by 10 bases; unmatched bases: 10. In germline, CDR1 is SGHDT, CDR2 YYEEEE. This CDR3 comprises 15 residues. The chain's CDR3 is CASSLLAGDKVVQYF. Written as DNA, the CDR3 is TGTGCCAGCAGCTTACTAGCGGGGGATAAGGTGGTCCAGTACTTC.

This clone has just one count. The chain couples TRBV5-4 to TRBJ1-4; D remains ambiguous. Germline lookup yields CDR1 SGHNT and CDR2 YYREEE (reference sequence). V was pared by 4 bases and J by 6 bases, with 13 bases between. The CDR3 extends over 14 amino acids. The CDR3 spells CASSADRRDEKLFF. The CDR3 nucleotides are TGTGCCAGCAGCGCAGATAGACGGGATGAAAAACTGTTTTTT.

This clone has just one count. V and J are TRBV3-1 (or the pseudogene TRBV3-2) and TRBJ2-2; TRBD2 matches 13 bases. The V gene end was trimmed by 7 bases and the J gene end by 5 bases; junction bases not matched to a gene: 4. The CDR3 contains 15 residues. Germline CDR1 LGHDT, CDR2 YNNKEL (reference sequence). The CDR3, as DNA: TGTGCCAGCAAGGGACTAGCGGGGCGGACCGGGGAGCTGTTTTTT. It codes for CASKGLAGRTGELFF.

The chain joins TRBV30 to TRBJ2-2, with TRBD1 matching over 10 bases. Germline V CDR1 and CDR2: GTSNPN, SVGIG (reference sequence). The CDR3 has 15 residues. The J segment lost 4 bases and the V segment lost 5 bases, leaving 7 bases of the junction unmatched. Here the CDR3 DNA reads TGTGCCTGGGCCGACAGGGGGCAGAGCACCGGGGAGCTGTTTTTT. It encodes CAWADRGQSTGELFF.

The table lists this clone with a few counts. The chain combines TRBV7-6 with TRBJ2-2; 7 bases are a match to TRBD1. The CDR3 is made up of 15 amino acids. With 5 bases clipped from V and 5 bases from J, the junction kept 8 bases outside the gene matches. CDR1 is SGHVS and CDR2 is FNYEAQ in the germline V gene. Here the CDR3 reads CASSHRQGGTGELFF. In DNA form, the CDR3 reads TGTGCCAGCAGCCATAGACAGGGTGGGACCGGGGAGCTGTTTTTT.

V and J are TRBV6-1 and TRBJ2-5, with D possibly matching TRBD1 (5 bases). CDR1 and CDR2 from the germline V gene are MNHNS and SASEGT. The CDR3 is 16 residues long. V dropped 0 bases and J dropped 5 bases, with 16 bases sitting between them. Here the CDR3 DNA reads TGTGCCAGCAGTGAAGCACCCCTGGGCAGGGCGGAGACCCAGTACTTC. As protein: CASSEAPLGRAETQYF.

V is TRBV7-2 and J is TRBJ2-7; 12 positions match TRBD1. V lost 5 bases, J lost 4 bases, and 6 bases stayed unmatched. The CDR3 sequence is 15 residues long. Germline values: CDR1 SGHTA, CDR2 FQGNSA. The CDR3 DNA sequence: TGTGCCAGCAGCCGTGCGGGACAGGGGGCGTACGAGCAGTACTTC. It codes for CASSRAGQGAYEQYF.

Comments on this clone: The junction departs from the called germline gene at one end, perhaps through a read error. The rearrangement uses TRBV9 and TRBJ2-7; 7 bases are a match to TRBD2. CDR1 and CDR2 from the germline V gene are SGDLS and YYNGEE. The CDR3 extends over 15 amino acids. CDR3 sequence reads: CASSASGAPSDEQYF. CDR3 nucleotides: TGTGCCAGCAGCGCGAGCGGGGCTCCCTCCGACGAGCAGTACTTC.

This clone was picked up many times. The V gene is TRBV19, the J gene TRBJ1-6, with 10 bases matching TRBD1. Trimming removed 5 bases from V and 7 bases from J; junction bases left unmatched: 14. Germline lookup yields CDR1 LNHDA and CDR2 SQIVND (reference sequence). The CDR3 is 18 amino acids. CDR3 nucleotide sequence: TGTGCCAGTAGTCGACTAAGGGACAGGGGATTGGGCAATTCACCCCTCCACTTT. It specifies CASSRLRDRGLGNSPLHF.

The chain combines TRBV28 with TRBJ2-2, with 8 bases identical to TRBD1. This CDR3 spans 16 amino acids. V dropped 8 bases and J dropped 1; count of bases not matched to a gene: 9. From germline, CDR1 is MDHEN and CDR2 SYDVKM. CDR3 sequence: CASFNSGTGNTGELFF. In nucleotides, the CDR3 is TGTGCCAGCTTCAATTCCGGGACAGGGAACACCGGGGAGCTGTTTTTT. The complete variable domain, with remaining parts taken from reference TRBV28 and TRBJ2-2, reads DVKVTQSSRYLVKRTGEKVFLECVQDMDHENMFWYRQDPGLGLRLIYFSYDVKMKEKGDIPEGYSVSREKKERFSLILESASTNQTSMYLCASFNSGTGNTGELFFGEGSRLTVL.

The chain employs TRBV6-6 and TRBJ2-5; D might be TRBD2 (7 bases). Germline-derived CDR1 and CDR2 are MNHNY and SVGAGI (reference sequence). Trimming left V 2 bases short and J 5 bases short, with 15 bases between. The CDR3 totals 15 residues. The CDR3 here is CASSYQGGDRETQYF. CDR3 in DNA: TGTGCCAGCAGTTACCAAGGGGGGGATCGGGAGACCCAGTACTTC.

The rearrangement joins TRBV5-1 to TRBJ2-3; 8 bases are shared with TRBD1. The CDR3 contains 16 residues. V trimming: 1 base; J trimming: 1 base; junction bases outside the gene matches: 5. Germline CDR1 is SGHRS and CDR2 is YFSETQ. CDR3 in amino acids: CASSLQGATGTDTQYF. The CDR3 coding sequence is TGCGCCAGCAGCTTGCAGGGGGCGACGGGCACAGATACGCAGTATTTT.

The V gene is TRBV6-5, the J gene TRBJ2-7; 7 positions match TRBD1. V was pared by 5 bases and J by 1 base, with 5 bases of the junction left unmatched. Looked up from germline, CDR1 is MNHEY and CDR2 is SVGAGI. The CDR3 consists of 14 residues. DNA of the CDR3: TGTGCCAGCAGTCGACAGGGACCGTCCTACGAGCAGTACTTC. Translated, it gives CASSRQGPSYEQYF.